Given below is one T cell receptor beta chain in context. TCRdb processed the reads anew with MiXCR; each CDR3 protein has one entry. The profile shows a few hundred thousand distinct CDR3 sequences, less than 30% of them singletons. The data derive from a study of T cell repertoires in cytomegalovirus infection. Germline loops: CDR1 MNHEY, CDR2 SVGAGI. After removal of 2 bases from V and 3 bases from J, the junction contained 2 bases not matched to a gene. This CDR3 has 15 amino acids. The sample consisted of PBMCs. This TCR was recovered from a human donor in good health (CMV status not recorded). Some clones in this sample may be carry-over from other donors' samples. The chain carries TRBV6-5 and TRBJ2-2, with TRBD1 matching 8 bases. This chain's CDR3 is CASSYLDRDTGELFF. The CDR3 DNA sequence: TGTGCCAGCAGTTACCTGGACAGGGACACCGGGGAGCTGTTTTTT.